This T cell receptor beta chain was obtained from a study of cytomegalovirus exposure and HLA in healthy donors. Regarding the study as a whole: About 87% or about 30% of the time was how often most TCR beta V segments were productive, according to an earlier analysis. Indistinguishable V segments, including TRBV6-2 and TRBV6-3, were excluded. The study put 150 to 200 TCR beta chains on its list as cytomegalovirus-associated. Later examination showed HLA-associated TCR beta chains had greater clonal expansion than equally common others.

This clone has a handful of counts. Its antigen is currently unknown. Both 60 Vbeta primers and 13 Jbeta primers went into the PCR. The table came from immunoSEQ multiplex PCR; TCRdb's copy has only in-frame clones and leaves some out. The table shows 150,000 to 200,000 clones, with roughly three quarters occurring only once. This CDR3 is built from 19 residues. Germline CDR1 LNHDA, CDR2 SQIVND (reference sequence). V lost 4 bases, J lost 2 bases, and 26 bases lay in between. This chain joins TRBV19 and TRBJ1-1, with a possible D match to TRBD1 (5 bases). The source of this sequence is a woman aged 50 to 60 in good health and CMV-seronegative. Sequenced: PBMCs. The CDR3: CASSTTYVRRGRSNTEAFF. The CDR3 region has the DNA TGTGCCAGTAGTACCACCTACGTCAGGAGGGGCAGATCTAACACTGAAGCTTTCTTT.